This is a list of T cell receptor beta chains from one sample in a study of T cells in Graves' hyperthyroidism and ophthalmopathy. TCRdb re-derived calls from the multiplex PCR reads in MiXCR, one entry per CDR3 protein. The sample has fewer than 650,000 distinct CDR3 sequences; around 15% are singletons. Sequencing was done on a sample of blood. All receptors come from a middle-aged woman with Graves' hyperthyroidism. The CDR3 runs from the conserved cysteine through the conserved F or W. Clone size appears in some rows only: once, few, many, or a class for an expanded clone.

abundance | j_gene | v_gene | CDR3aa
many | TRBJ2-7 | TRBV11-2 | CASSSQQYEQYF
many | TRBJ2-5 | TRBV28 | CASRKGETQYF
- | TRBJ2-5 | TRBV29-1 | CSVGGRVGETQYF
many | TRBJ2-7 | TRBV20-1 | CSAGTFAGQGVPYEQYF
many | TRBJ1-2 | TRBV6-1 | CASSATVNYGYTF
many | TRBJ2-1 | TRBV29-1 | CSVEGADLRGEQFF
many | TRBJ2-5 | TRBV10-1 | CANKTRDETQYF
many | TRBJ2-1 | TRBV9 | CASSVADAGGPYEQFF
- | TRBJ2-7 | TRBV29-1 | CSVESSGIEEQYF
many | TRBJ2-2 | TRBV7-2 | CASSPQGAGELFF
many | TRBJ1-1 | TRBV10-3 | CAISEFGTGLNTEAFF
many | TRBJ2-6 | TRBV30 | CAWLRDSGANVLTF
- | TRBJ1-5 | TRBV12-3/TRBV12-4 | CASLHSGTADQPQHF
many | TRBJ2-7 | TRBV20-1 | CSAKAGRSYEQYF
many | TRBJ1-2 | TRBV6-1 | CASSELGPSPINHGYTF
many | TRBJ1-3 | TRBV12-3/TRBV12-4 | CASDHSGNTIYF
- | TRBJ2-7 | TRBV14 | CASSRTWTSGSDEQYF
many | TRBJ1-2 | TRBV7-9 | CASSFGTGGDPNYGYTF
many | TRBJ2-1 | TRBV3-1 | CASSGLEAEQFF
- | TRBJ1-5 | TRBV5-4 | CASSMGQTNQPQHF
- | TRBJ2-7 | TRBV28 | CASGGVGGAYEQYF
many | TRBJ2-7 | TRBV2 | CASSAGQGSWSEQYF
few | TRBJ2-5 | TRBV29-1 | CSVRQSQETQYF
- | TRBJ2-1 | TRBV5-1 | CASSLKGSGSYNEQFF
- | TRBJ2-2 | TRBV20-1 | CSARLSGTSGSNTGELFF
few | TRBJ2-1 | TRBV12-3/TRBV12-4 | CASRGPAGVGNEQFF
many | TRBJ2-1 | TRBV28 | CASSSSRRTSGKEQFF
few | TRBJ2-7 | TRBV29-1 | CSVRAGVYEQYF
- | TRBJ1-6 | TRBV6-6 | CASSYEYKQANSPLHF
- | TRBJ1-2 | TRBV19 | CASKVRGNGYTF
few | TRBJ2-3 | TRBV7-2 | CASSSGTSGRALDTQYF
few | TRBJ2-2 | TRBV25-1 | CASSTRNTGELFF
many | TRBJ2-7 | TRBV5-1 | CASRTGTSESYEQYF
many | TRBJ1-1 | TRBV3-1 | CASSPMNRGNTEAFF
many | TRBJ2-1 | TRBV2 | CASSESVAGGVNEQFF
few | TRBJ2-2 | TRBV19 | CASRPWSRVNTGELFF
few | TRBJ2-1 | TRBV10-3 | CAISGGAGSYNEQFF
many | TRBJ1-1 | TRBV5-1 | CASSSSGQGAEAFF
many | TRBJ2-7 | TRBV27 | CASSSLDSPTYEQYF
many | TRBJ1-2 | TRBV20-1 | CSARGLTGGINYGYTF
many | TRBJ2-1 | TRBV18 | CASSPQVAGGPRPIDEQFF